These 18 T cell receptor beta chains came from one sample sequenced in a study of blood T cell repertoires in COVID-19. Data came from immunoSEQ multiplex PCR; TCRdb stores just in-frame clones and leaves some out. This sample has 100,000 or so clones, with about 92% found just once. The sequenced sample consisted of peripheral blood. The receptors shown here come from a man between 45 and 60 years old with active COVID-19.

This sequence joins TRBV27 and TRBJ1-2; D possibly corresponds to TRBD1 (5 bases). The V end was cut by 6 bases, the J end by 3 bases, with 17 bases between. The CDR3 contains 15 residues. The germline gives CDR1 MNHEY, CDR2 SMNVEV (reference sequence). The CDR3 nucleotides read TGTGCCAGCAGCCCACTGCCAGGGAGGTACTATGGCTACACCTTC. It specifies CASSPLPGRYYGYTF.

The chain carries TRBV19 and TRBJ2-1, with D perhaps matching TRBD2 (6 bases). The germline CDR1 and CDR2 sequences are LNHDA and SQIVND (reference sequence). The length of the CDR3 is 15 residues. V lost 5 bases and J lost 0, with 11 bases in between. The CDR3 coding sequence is TGTGCCAGTAGTTTGTACGGGAGCTCCTACAATGAGCAGTTCTTC. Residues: CASSLYGSSYNEQFF.

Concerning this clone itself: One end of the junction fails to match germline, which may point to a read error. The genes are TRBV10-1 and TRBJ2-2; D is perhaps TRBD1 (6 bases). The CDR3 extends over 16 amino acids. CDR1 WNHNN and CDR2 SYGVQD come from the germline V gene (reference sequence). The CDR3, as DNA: TGCGCCAGCAGTCCATCCGACAGGCTGAACACCGGGAAGCTGTTTTTT. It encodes CASSPSDRLNTGKLFF.

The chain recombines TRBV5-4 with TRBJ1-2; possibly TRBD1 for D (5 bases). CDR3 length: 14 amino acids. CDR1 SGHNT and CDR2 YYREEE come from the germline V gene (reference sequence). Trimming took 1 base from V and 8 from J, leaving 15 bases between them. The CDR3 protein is CASSLPQGDLGYTF. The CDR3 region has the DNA TGTGCCAGCAGCTTGCCCCAGGGCGACCTAGGCTACACCTTC.

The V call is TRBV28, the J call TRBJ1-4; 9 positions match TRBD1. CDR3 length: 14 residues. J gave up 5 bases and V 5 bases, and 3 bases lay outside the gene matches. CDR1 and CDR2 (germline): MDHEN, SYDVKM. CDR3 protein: CASSQGTGNEKLFF. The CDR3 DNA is TGTGCCAGCAGTCAAGGGACAGGGAATGAAAAACTGTTTTTT. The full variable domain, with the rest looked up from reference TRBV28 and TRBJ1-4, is DVKVTQSSRYLVKRTGEKVFLECVQDMDHENMFWYRQDPGLGLRLIYFSYDVKMKEKGDIPEGYSVSREKKERFSLILESASTNQTSMYLCASSQGTGNEKLFFGSGTQLSVL.

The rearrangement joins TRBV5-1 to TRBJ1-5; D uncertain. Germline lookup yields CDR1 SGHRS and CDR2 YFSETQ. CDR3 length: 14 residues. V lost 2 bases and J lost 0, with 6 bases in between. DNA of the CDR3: TGCGCCAGCAGCTTCCTTTATAGCAATCAGCCCCAGCATTTT. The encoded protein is CASSFLYSNQPQHF.

The CDR3 DNA is TGCGCCAGCAGTGAGTCGGGACTACCCACCGGGGAGCTGTTTTTT. This codes for CASSESGLPTGELFF. The rearrangement joins TRBV10-1 to TRBJ2-2, with 7 bases identical to TRBD2. The germline gives CDR1 WNHNN, CDR2 SYGVQD (reference sequence). Unmatched junction bases numbered 2, after V lost 0 bases and J lost 4 bases. This CDR3 region has 15 residues.

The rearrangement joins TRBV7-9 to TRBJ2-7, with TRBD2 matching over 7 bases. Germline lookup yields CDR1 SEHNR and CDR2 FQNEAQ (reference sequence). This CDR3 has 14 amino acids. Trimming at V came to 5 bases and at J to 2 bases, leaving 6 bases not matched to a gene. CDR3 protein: CASSRTGTTYEQYF. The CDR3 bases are TGTGCCAGCAGCCGAACCGGGACTACCTACGAGCAGTACTTC.

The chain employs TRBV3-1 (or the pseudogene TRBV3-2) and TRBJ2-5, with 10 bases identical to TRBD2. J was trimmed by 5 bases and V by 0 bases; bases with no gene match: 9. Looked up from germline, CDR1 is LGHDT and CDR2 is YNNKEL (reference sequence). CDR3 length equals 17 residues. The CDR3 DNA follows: TGTGCCAGCAGCCAAGAAGGGAGCGGGAGGGCCAGGGAGACCCAGTACTTC. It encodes CASSQEGSGRARETQYF.

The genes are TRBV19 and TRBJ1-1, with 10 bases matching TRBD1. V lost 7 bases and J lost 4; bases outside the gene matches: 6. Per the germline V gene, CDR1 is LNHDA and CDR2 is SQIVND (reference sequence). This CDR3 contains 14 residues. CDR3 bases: TGTGCCAGTATCTCGACAGGGGGCTTCACTGAAGCTTTCTTT. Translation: CASISTGGFTEAFF.

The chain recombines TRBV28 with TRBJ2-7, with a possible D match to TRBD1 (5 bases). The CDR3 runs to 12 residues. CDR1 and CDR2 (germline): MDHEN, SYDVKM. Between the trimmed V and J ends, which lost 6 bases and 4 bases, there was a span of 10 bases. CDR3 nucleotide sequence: TGTGCCAGCAGCCTAGACAGATACGAGCAGTACTTC. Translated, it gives CASSLDRYEQYF.

The DNA of the CDR3 is TGTGCCAGCAGCCCTCACGGGGTATGGGGCACAGATACGCAGTATTTT. Protein sequence: CASSPHGVWGTDTQYF. This chain connects TRBV9 to TRBJ2-3; tentatively, D is TRBD2 (5 bases). The V end lost 4 bases, the J end lost 1 base, and 16 bases lay between the germline ends. The CDR3 is 16 residues long. CDR1 and CDR2 (germline): SGDLS, YYNGEE.

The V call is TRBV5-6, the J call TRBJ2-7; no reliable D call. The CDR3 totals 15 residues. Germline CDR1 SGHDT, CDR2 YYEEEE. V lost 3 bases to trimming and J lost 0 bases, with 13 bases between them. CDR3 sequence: CASSSQSEVSYEQYF. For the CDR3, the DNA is TGTGCCAGCAGCTCCCAATCAGAGGTCTCCTACGAGCAGTACTTC.

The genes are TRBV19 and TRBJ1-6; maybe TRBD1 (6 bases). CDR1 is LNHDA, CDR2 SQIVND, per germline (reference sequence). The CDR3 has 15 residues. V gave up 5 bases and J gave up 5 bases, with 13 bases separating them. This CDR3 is CASSDQGFDNSPLHF. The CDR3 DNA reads TGTGCCAGTAGTGACCAGGGGTTTGATAATTCACCCCTCCACTTT.

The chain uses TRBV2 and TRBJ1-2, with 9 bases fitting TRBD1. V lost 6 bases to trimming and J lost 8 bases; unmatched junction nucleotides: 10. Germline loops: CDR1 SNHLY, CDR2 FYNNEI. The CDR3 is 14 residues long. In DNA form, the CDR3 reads TGTGCCAGCAGGTTGGGACAGGGAAGTGACGGCTACACCTTC. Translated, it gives CASRLGQGSDGYTF.

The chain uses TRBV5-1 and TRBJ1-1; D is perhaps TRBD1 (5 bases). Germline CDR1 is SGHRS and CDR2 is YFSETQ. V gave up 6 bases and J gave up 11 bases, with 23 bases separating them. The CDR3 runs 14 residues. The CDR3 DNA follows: TGCGCCAGCATCAACTTGGAGGGTGGCAGGGAGGCTTTCTTT. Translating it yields CASINLEGGREAFF.

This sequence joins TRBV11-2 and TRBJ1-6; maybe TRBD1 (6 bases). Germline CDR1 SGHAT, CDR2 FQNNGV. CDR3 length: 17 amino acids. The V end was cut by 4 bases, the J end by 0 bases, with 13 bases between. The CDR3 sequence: CASSSRTGSSYNSPLHF. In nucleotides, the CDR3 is TGTGCCAGCAGCTCCAGAACAGGGAGCTCCTATAATTCACCCCTCCACTTT.

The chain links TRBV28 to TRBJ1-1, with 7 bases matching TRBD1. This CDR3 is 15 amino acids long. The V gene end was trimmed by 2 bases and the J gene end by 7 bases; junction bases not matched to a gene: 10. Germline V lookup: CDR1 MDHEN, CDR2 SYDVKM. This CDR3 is CASSLTGVRRSEAFF. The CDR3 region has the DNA TGTGCCAGCAGTTTAACAGGGGTGAGGAGGAGTGAAGCTTTCTTT.